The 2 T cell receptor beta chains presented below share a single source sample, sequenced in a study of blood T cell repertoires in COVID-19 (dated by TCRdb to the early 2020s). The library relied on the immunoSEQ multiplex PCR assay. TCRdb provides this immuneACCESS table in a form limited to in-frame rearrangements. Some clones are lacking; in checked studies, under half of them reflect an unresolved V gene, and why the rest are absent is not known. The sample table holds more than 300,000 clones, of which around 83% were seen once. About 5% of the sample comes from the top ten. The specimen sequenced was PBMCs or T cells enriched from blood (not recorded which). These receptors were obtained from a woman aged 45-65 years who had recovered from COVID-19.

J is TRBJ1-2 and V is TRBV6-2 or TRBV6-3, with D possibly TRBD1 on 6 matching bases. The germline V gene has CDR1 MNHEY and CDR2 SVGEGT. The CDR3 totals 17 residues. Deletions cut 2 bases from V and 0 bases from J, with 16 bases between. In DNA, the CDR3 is TGTGCCAGCAGTTACGCGATCTTGGGGGCGCCTAACTATGGCTACACCTTC. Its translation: CASSYAILGAPNYGYTF.

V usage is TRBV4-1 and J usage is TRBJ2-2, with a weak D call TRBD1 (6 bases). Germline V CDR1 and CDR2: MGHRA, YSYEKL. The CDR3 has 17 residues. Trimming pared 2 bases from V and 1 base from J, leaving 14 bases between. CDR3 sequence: CASSQLKWDKNTGELFF. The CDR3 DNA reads TGCGCCAGCAGCCAATTGAAATGGGACAAGAACACCGGGGAGCTGTTTTTT.